This T cell receptor beta chain comes out of a study of control samples from healthy donors and cancer patients. TCRdb's table, derived via immunoSEQ multiplex PCR, lists solely in-frame clones and lacks some. Here the sample spans more than 75,000 clones, approximately 81% being singletons. V lost 4 bases, J lost 5 bases, and 13 bases lay in between. The CDR3 has 14 residues. CDR1 and CDR2 from the germline V gene are KGHSH and LQKENI. Sequenced sample: blood. The receptor comes from a woman aged 25-40 years in good health. The V call is TRBV18, the J call TRBJ2-3; D is tentatively TRBD1 or TRBD2 (6 bases each). The DNA for the CDR3 is TGTGCCAGCTCACGGGGGGCCGTCGGAGATACGCAGTATTTT. It translates to CASSRGAVGDTQYF.